The TCR beta chain under discussion was sequenced for a study of blood T cells in healthy people across ages. The CDR3 loop spans 13 amino acids. Per germline, CDR1 DFQATT and CDR2 SNEGSKA (reference sequence). V lost 5 bases, J lost 4 bases, and 14 bases lay in between. Concerning this clonotype: As yet, its antigen is unknown.

It was with a sample-barcoded 5' primer and a J-beta primer mix that a second PCR of roughly 7 to 12 cycles was run. TCRdb redid the calling of the 5' RACE reads with MiXCR, one entry per CDR3 protein. Of 1.5 million to 1.8 million distinct CDR3 sequences in the sample, approximately 39% were seen once. Findings and caveats of the study: No conclusive comparison of naive versus antigen-experienced cells was possible with unsorted PBMCs.

Sequenced material: blood. The receptor's source is a woman in her late teens or twenties in good health. The J gene is TRBJ1-2, the V gene TRBV20-1; D is unresolved. CDR3 coding DNA: TGCAGTGCTGCAAACGAGAGAGGCTATGGCTACACCTTC. Protein product: CSAANERGYGYTF.